What follows is one T cell receptor (beta chain) and its context. Its recognized antigen is unknown. Base qualities were left out, and no much larger clone turns up one base away. Whole blood was collected in K2EDTA tubes by collaborating institutions according to the institutions' own protocols. For TCRbeta analysis, collaborator samples were shipped as frozen whole blood, as isolated PBMCs, or as DNA extracted from either sample type. This record belongs to a study of blood T cell repertoires in COVID-19 (dated by TCRdb to the early 2020s). With respect to the entire study: Samples from collaborators originated in the United States, Italy and Spain and spanned both the acute and convalescent phases of COVID-19. A freely available public database, intended as a resource for researchers studying the immune response to SARS-CoV-2, is where the repertoires were released. Where available, HLA class I and class II types were taken from metadata supplied by the sample provider and were not determined by assay-based typing. The dataset comprised deeply sampled blood TCRbeta repertoires from subjects exposed to, actively infected with, or recovered from COVID-19. The samples were drawn from two sources: the first 160 participants of the ongoing ImmuneRACE study, and fewer than 1,500 subjects contributed by 6 global collaborators. A de-identified subject ID, COVID-19 status, age in years and sex were almost always included in the sample metadata. The prospective study material was composed of cDNA or gDNA derived from T cells, B-cell-depleted T cells, or PBMCs.

Compared with germline, V lacks 4 bases and J lacks 6 bases; bases without a gene match: 11. Per the germline V gene, SGHRS is the CDR1 and YFSETQ is the CDR2. Including the terminal cysteine and phenylalanine, the CDR3 comprises 16 residues. Only CDR3 DNA remains: 48 bases, in frame from the first base. TCRbeta CDR3 regions were amplified from genomic DNA by means of the immunoSEQ Assay, a bias-controlled multiplex PCR. On the authors' methods: The number of nucleated cells in each sample was estimated from the amplification of reference gene primers within the assay. To quantify the absolute abundance of each unique TCRbeta CDR3 rearrangement, sequence reads were collapsed and filtered. For each sample, productive Simpson clonality was calculated by taking the square root of Simpson's diversity index across productive rearrangements. This is the immuneACCESS table as TCRdb keeps it, with only in-frame sequences that have V and J called. A part of the clones is gone; compared with another copy, unresolved V genes explain less than half, and the rest is unexplained. The DNA gave D and trimming, while V, J and clone size come from that table. Counted in this sample were approximately 130,000 clones; approximately 81% of them appeared once. The ten largest clones take up around 8% of the sample.

Study-wide findings and limitations: The amount of clinical and demographic metadata varied by source and participant and was provided uncurated.

The rearrangement combines TRBV5-1 with TRBJ1-1, and TRBD1 aligns with 11 junction nucleotides. Input material: peripheral blood. This sequence was found in a woman aged 55-70 years with active or convalescent COVID-19. For the CDR3, the sequence is CASSKGTGGGMAEAFF. The DNA sequence is TGCGCCAGCAGCAAAGGGACAGGGGGTGGTATGGCTGAAGCTTTCTTT.